This record covers a single T cell receptor (beta chain). The antigen is not known. This sample stems from a study of T cells after yellow fever vaccination. Study at large: The SMART-Seq v4 Ultra Low Input method served to prepare the low-cell-number fractions. General observations from the study: A large majority of primary-vaccination clones showed up again after the booster (about 96% CD4, around 90% CD8). A faster peak, day 5 versus 15, was reached by the weaker secondary response.

MiXCR was run by TCRdb on the 5' RACE reads, yielding one entry per CDR3 protein. The table has more than 95,000 distinct CDR3 sequences, about 16% seen once. The ends were cut back, 5 bases at V and 4 bases at J, with 8 bases in the middle. This CDR3 is 13 amino acids long. Germline V gene sequence: CDR1 SEHNR, CDR2 FQNEAQ (reference sequence). The source is a man between 18 and 35 years old who received the YFV17D yellow fever vaccine. The sample was CD8+ T cells sorted from PBMCs, taken 5 days after the yellow fever booster vaccination. The V call is TRBV7-9, the J call TRBJ1-4; D unclear. CDR3 DNA sequence: TGTGCCAGCAGCCTGGGAGTTAATGAAAAACTGTTTTTT. Amino acids: CASSLGVNEKLFF. Combining the CDR3 with reference TRBV7-9 and TRBJ1-4 gives the whole variable domain DTGVSQNPRHKITKRGQNVTFRCDPISEHNRLYWYRQTLGQGPEFLTYFQNEAQLEKSRLLSDRFSAERPKGSFSTLEIQRTEQGDSAMYLCASSLGVNEKLFFGSGTQLSVL.